This T cell receptor beta chain was found in a study of T cells in localized non-small cell lung cancer. General study results and limits: Higher blood T cell density went with longer overall survival. Sequence data derive from only one tumor region, so heterogeneity remains possible. Within adjacent lung there appeared a median around 55 of the top 100 tumor clones.

Data came from immunoSEQ multiplex PCR; TCRdb stores just in-frame clones and leaves some out. The sample holds around 2,000 clones; 20% to 25% are singletons and the top ten take more than 14%. Germline V gene sequence: CDR1 LNHDA, CDR2 SQIVND (reference sequence). The CDR3 totals 17 residues. V was clipped by 6 bases and J by 5 bases, with 20 bases between them. Atypia-free lung next to the tumor was sampled at least 2 cm from its margin. This clone came up a few times. Its antigen remains unidentified. J is TRBJ1-6 and V is TRBV19; D unresolved. The sequences come from normal lung tissue next to the tumor, collected before any cancer treatment. This receptor was identified in a female donor aged 60 or older with stage II lung adenocarcinoma. CDR3 sequence: CASSHPILGADNSPLHF. As DNA, the CDR3 is TGTGCCAGTAGCCATCCCATTTTGGGAGCGGATAATTCACCCCTCCACTTT.